This T cell receptor (beta chain) was identified during a study of T cell responses to AZD1222 COVID-19 vaccine. Findings of the study overall: There were repertoire samples only from the period after the peak T cell response.

Measured with immunoSEQ multiplex PCR; TCRdb has only the in-frame clones, and not every one. The sample shows 95,000 to 150,000 clones, approximately 90% of them seen only once. As to this clone: What it binds is unknown.

This CDR3 is 13 amino acids long. Trimming cost V 6 bases and J 4 bases, with 12 bases left between them. The origin of this receptor is an adult in good health. The chain employs TRBV12-3 or TRBV12-4 and TRBJ1-1; D gene unclear. The input for sequencing was peripheral blood, taken on day 0 of AZD1222 vaccination. This CDR3 reads CASRTGRITEAFF. CDR3 DNA: TGTGCCAGCAGGACGGGGAGGATCACTGAAGCTTTCTTT.